This record looks at one T cell receptor beta chain sequence and its context. Its antigen is currently not known. There are no base qualities to consult, and no much larger clone falls within one base. This record belongs to a study of T cell clones after liver transplantation (dated by TCRdb to the late 2010s). In terms of the full investigation: The samples were obtained from ITN030ST, a randomized trial that attempted immunosuppression withdrawal within 2 years after liver transplantation. Blood samples were collected pre-transplant, pre-randomization before withdrawal, and post-randomization after either full withdrawal or failed withdrawal. Donor-reactive T cell clones were identified by TCRbeta sequencing following a pre-transplant mixed lymphocyte reaction and were subsequently tracked in post-transplant blood. Of the eight recipients, three were HCV-positive, while the remaining recipients had been transplanted for non-autoimmune, non-viral indications. Of the 8 liver transplant recipients making up the studied cohort, 3 were classified as tolerant and 5 as non-tolerant. No induction therapy was given to the subjects, and standard immunosuppression was administered until randomization at 12-24 months post-transplant. Third party-reactive TCRbeta sequences were also identified from pre-transplant MLRs to serve as an antigen-independent comparator for donor-reactive sequences. Tolerance meant complete immunosuppression withdrawal for at least one year without liver enzymes rising beyond twice the upper limit of normal.

Frozen genomic DNA underwent high-throughput TCRbeta CDR3 sequencing by immunoSEQ, including PCR amplification, mapping, bias correction and internal controls. On the study's bioinformatics: Productive rearrangements were kept, and unique TCRbeta sequences were defined by CDR3 nucleotide sequence plus V and J gene. Donor-reactive sequences required at least 5-fold expansion in CFSE-low cells versus unstimulated pre-transplant cells and at least 0.01% frequency. Minimum frequency thresholds were set for each subject on the basis of the unstimulated sample with the lowest template count, so that a detection power of at least 90% was ensured. Repertoire turnover was measured by Jensen-Shannon divergence between the top 1000 TCRbeta sequences post- and pre-transplant. Changes in detection of donor-reactive sequences were tested with two-sided Fisher's exact tests. In TCRdb, the immuneACCESS table is reduced to in-frame sequences with V and J assigned. These tables do not hold every clone; where another copy was compared, an unresolved V gene accounts for under half, and the others remain unexplained. V and J calls and clone size come straight from that table; D and trimming were deduced from the DNA. This sample gives roughly 70,000 clones in total; 75% to 85% of them show up just once. 0.6% of the sample is held by the ten biggest clonotypes.

The germline V gene encodes CDR1 MNHEY and CDR2 SVGAGI. From its cysteine to its phenylalanine, the CDR3 spans 14 amino acids. The only DNA kept is the CDR3, 42 bases in frame from the first base. From V the trimming removes 6 bases and from J it removes 5 bases, while the gene matches leave 5 bases of the junction unaccounted for. Overall study results and their limits: Without allograft tissue specimens, donor-reactive T cells may have migrated into the graft rather than being deleted. When repertoire turnover was accounted for, significantly reduced detection of donor-reactive sequences was found in 7 of 8 subjects for CD4 and in 8 of 8 subjects for CD8. The decline in donor-reactive sequences exceeded the decline in third party-reactive sequences, suggesting partial antigen-specific deletion that was unrelated to withdrawal success. In two subjects, low numbers of available donor cells limited the measurable donor-reactive repertoire. The conclusions were considered preliminary, being limited by small, heterogeneous patient numbers and non-standardized post-transplant time points. In 5 of 8 subjects, circulating donor-reactive CD4 TCRbeta sequences decreased significantly after transplant, regardless of tolerance or HCV status.

The time point label, read with the paper, signifies: pre-transplant. Unstimulated PBMCs, after thawing, were stained for CD3, CD4 and CD8 and then FACS-sorted into CD3+CD4+ and CD3+CD8+ populations. Randomization to immunosuppression withdrawal applied to every one of the 8 studied subjects. The Qiagen DNeasy Blood and Tissue Kit was used for genomic DNA isolation. The material was CD4+ T cells from blood, obtained before liver transplant. Here the chain combines TRBV6-5 and TRBJ2-5, with 11 central nucleotides matching TRBD1. The source of this sequence is a human donor who received a liver transplant. The DNA reads TGTGCCAGCAGGGGGACAGGGGGGAGGGAGACCCAGTACTTC. The translation is CASRGTGGRETQYF.